This T cell receptor beta chain was identified during a study of cytomegalovirus exposure and HLA in healthy donors. Primers for the PCR totalled 60 Vbeta and 13 Jbeta. Here immunoSEQ multiplex PCR was the method, and the copy in TCRdb shows in-frame clones only, minus some. This table has roughly 150,000 clones, 65% to 85% appearing once. This TCR derives from a male donor in good health and CMV-seronegative. The sample was PBMCs.

This chain's CDR3 is CASSLYQAGSDTQYF. CDR3 nucleotides: TGTGCCAGCAGCTTGTATCAGGCGGGTTCAGATACGCAGTATTTT. The chain uses TRBV5-8 and TRBJ2-3; weak D call: TRBD2 (5 bases). The CDR3 contains 15 residues. V lost 1 base to trimming and J lost 4 bases, with 13 bases between them. Germline assignment: CDR1 SGHTS and CDR2 YDEGEE.